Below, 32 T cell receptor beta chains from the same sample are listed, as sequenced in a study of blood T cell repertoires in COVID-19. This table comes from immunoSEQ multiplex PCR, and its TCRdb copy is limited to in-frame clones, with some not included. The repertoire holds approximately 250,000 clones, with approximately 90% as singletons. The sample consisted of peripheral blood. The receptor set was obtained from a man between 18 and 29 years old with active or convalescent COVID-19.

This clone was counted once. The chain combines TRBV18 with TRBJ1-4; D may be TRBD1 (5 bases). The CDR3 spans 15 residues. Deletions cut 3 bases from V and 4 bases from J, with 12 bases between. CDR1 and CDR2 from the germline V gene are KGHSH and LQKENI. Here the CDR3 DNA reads TGTGCCAGCTCACCCGGACGGACAAATAATGAAAAACTGTTTTTT. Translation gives CASSPGRTNNEKLFF.

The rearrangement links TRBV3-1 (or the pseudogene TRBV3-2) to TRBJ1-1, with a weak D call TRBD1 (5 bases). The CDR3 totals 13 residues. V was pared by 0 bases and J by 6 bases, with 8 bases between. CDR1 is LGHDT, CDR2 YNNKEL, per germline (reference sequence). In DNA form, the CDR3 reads TGTGCCAGCAGCCAAGAGGGAGGGGCTGAAGCTTTCTTT. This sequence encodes CASSQEGGAEAFF.

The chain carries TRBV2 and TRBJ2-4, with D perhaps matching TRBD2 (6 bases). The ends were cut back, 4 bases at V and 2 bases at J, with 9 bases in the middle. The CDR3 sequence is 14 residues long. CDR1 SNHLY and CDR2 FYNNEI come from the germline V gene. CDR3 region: CASSARGTKNIQYF. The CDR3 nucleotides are TGTGCCAGCAGTGCCCGGGGGACCAAAAACATTCAGTACTTC. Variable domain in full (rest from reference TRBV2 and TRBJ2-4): EPEVTQTPSHQVTQMGQEVILRCVPISNHLYFYWYRQILGQKVEFLVSFYNNEISEKSEIFDDQFSVERPDGSNFTLKIRSTKLEDSAMYFCASSARGTKNIQYFGAGTRLSVL.

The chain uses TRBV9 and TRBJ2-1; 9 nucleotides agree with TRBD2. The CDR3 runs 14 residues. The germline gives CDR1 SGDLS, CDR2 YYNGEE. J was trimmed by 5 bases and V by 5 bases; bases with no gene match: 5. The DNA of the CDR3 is TGTGCCAGCAGTGCTTCTAGCGGGGACAATGAGCAGTTCTTC. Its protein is CASSASSGDNEQFF.

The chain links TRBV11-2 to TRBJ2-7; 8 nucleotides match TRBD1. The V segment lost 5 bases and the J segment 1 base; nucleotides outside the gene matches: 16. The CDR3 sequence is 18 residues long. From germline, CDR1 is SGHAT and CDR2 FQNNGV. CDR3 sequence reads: CASSLLLVQGADSYEQYF. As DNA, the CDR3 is TGTGCCAGCAGCCTCCTACTTGTTCAGGGGGCGGATTCCTACGAGCAGTACTTC.

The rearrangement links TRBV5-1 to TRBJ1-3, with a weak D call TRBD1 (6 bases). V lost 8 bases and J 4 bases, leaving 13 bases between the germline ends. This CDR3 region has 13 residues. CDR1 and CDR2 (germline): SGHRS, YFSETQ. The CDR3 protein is CARKGQFGNTIYF. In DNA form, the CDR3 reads TGCGCCAGAAAAGGACAGTTCGGAAACACCATATATTTT.

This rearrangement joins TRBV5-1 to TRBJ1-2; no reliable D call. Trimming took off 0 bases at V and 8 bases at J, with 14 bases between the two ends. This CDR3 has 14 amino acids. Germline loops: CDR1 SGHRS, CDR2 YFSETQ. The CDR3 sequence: CASSLEGRKRGYTF. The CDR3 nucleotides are TGCGCCAGCAGCTTGGAAGGCAGAAAGAGGGGCTACACCTTC.

CDR3 amino acids: CASSQRSANEKLFF. The CDR3 DNA reads as TGTGCCAGCAGCCAACGTTCGGCTAATGAAAAACTGTTTTTT. The chain links TRBV14 to TRBJ1-4; D is ambiguous. CDR3 length equals 14 residues. V dropped 2 bases and J dropped 3 bases, with 7 bases sitting between them. Germline CDR1 reads SGHDN; CDR2 reads FVKESK.

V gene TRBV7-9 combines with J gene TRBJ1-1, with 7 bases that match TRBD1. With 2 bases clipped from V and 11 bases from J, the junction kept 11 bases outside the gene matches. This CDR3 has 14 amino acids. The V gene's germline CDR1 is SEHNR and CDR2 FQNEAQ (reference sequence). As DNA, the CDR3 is TGTGCCAGCAGCTTATTATGGACAGGCACTGGCGCTTTCTTT. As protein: CASSLLWTGTGAFF.

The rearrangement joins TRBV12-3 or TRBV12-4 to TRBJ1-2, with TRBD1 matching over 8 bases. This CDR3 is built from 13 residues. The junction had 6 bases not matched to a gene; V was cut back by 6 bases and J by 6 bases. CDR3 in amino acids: CASSNRDRHGYTF. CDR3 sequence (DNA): TGTGCCAGCAGCAACCGGGACAGGCATGGCTACACCTTC.

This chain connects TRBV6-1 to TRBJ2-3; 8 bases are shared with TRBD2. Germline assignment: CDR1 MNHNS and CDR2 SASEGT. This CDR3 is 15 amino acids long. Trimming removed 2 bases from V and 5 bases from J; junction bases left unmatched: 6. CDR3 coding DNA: TGTGCCAGCAGTGAACGGGGGGGCCGGGGAGATACGCAGTATTTT. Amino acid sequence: CASSERGGRGDTQYF.

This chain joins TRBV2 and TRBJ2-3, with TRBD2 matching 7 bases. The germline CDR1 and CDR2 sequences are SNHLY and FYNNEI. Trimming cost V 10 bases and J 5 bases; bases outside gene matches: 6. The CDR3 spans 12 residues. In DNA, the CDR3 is TGTGCCACTCTAGCGGAAGAAGATACGCAGTATTTT. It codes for CATLAEEDTQYF.

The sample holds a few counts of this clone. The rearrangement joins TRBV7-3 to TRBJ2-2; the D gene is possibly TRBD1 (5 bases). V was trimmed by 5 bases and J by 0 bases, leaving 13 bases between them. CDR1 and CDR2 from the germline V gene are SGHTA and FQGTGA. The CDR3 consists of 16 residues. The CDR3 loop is CASSQFGQPNTGELFF. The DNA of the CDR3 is TGTGCCAGCAGCCAGTTCGGACAACCGAACACCGGGGAGCTGTTTTTT.

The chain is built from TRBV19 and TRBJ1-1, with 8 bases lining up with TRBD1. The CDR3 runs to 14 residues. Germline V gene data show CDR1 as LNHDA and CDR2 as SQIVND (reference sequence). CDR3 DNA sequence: TGTGTCGTTGCCGGGACAGGACCCATCACTGAAGCTTTCTTT. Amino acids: CVVAGTGPITEAFF.

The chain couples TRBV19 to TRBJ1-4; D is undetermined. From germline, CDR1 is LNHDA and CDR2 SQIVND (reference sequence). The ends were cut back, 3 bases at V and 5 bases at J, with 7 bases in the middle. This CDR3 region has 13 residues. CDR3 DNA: TGTGCCAGTAGTATTGCGGGGAATGAAAAACTGTTTTTT. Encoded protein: CASSIAGNEKLFF.

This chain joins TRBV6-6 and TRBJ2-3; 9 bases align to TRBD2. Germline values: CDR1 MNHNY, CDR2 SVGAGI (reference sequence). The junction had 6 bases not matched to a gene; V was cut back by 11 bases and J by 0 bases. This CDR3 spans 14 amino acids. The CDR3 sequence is CACLTSGSTDTQYF. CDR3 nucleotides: TGTGCCTGTCTAACTAGCGGGAGCACAGATACGCAGTATTTT.

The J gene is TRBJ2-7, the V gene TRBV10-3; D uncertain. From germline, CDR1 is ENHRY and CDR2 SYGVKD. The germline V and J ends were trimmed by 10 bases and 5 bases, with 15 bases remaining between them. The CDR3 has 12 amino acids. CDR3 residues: CATAFSPNEQYF. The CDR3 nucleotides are TGTGCCACCGCCTTTAGCCCAAACGAGCAGTACTTC.

CDR3 residues: CATSASPSGPFKWQFF. Here the CDR3 DNA reads TGTGCCACCAGCGCTAGTCCTAGCGGACCGTTCAAGTGGCAGTTCTTC. The chain is built from TRBV15 and TRBJ2-1, with TRBD2 matching 7 bases. This CDR3 region has 16 residues. V shed 5 bases and J 12 bases; nucleotides not matched to a gene: 19. The germline V gene encodes CDR1 LNHNV and CDR2 YYDKDF (reference sequence).

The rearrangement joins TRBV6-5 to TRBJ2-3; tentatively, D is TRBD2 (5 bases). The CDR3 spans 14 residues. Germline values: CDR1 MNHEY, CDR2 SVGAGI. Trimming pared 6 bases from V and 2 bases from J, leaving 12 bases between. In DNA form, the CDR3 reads TGTGCCAGCAGGAACGGGGTTCACACAGATACGCAGTATTTT. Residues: CASRNGVHTDTQYF.

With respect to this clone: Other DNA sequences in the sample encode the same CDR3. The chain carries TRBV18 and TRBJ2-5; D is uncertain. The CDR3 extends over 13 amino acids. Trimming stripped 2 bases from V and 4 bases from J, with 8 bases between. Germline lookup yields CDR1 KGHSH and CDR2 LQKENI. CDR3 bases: TGTGCCAGCTCACCAGGCGGTGGAGAGACCCAGTACTTC. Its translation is CASSPGGGETQYF.

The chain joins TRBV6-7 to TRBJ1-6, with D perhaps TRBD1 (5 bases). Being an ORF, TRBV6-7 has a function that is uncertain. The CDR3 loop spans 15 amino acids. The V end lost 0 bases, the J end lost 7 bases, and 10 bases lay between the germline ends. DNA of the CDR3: TGTGCCAGCAGTTACTCGAGTGGGGGGAATTCACCCCTCCACTTT. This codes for CASSYSSGGNSPLHF.

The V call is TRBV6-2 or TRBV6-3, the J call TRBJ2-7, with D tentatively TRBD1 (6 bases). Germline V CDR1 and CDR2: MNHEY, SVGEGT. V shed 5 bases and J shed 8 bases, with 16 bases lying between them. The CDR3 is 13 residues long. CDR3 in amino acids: CASSTGNGNKQYF. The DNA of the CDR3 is TGTGCCAGCAGTACAGGGAATGGAAATAAGCAGTACTTC.

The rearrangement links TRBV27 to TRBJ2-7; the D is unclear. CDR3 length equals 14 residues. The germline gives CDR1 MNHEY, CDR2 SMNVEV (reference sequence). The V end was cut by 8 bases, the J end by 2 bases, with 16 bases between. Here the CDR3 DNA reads TGTGCCAGCCGATTCTTCGGGTCACCCTACGAGCAGTACTTC. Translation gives CASRFFGSPYEQYF.

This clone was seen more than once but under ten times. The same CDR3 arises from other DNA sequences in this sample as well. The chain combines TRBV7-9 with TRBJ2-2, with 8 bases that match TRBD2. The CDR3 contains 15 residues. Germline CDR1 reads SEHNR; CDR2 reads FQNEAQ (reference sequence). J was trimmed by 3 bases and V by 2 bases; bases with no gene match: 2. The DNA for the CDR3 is TGTGCCAGCAGCTTAAGCGGGGGTTACACCGGGGAGCTGTTTTTT. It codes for CASSLSGGYTGELFF.

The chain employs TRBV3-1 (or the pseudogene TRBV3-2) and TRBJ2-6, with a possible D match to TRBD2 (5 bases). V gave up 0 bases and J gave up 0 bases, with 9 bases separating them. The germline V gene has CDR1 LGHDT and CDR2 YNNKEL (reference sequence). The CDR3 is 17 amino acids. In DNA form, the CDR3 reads TGTGCCAGCAGCCAAGACGTCGGGATCTCTGGGGCCAACGTCCTGACTTTC. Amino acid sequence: CASSQDVGISGANVLTF.

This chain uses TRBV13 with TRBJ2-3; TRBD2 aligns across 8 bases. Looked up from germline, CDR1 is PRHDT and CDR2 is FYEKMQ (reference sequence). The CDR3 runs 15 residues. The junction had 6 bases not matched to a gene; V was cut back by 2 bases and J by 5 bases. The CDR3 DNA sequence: TGTGCCAGCAGCTTATTGGCGGGGGGTGGAGATACGCAGTATTTT. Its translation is CASSLLAGGGDTQYF.

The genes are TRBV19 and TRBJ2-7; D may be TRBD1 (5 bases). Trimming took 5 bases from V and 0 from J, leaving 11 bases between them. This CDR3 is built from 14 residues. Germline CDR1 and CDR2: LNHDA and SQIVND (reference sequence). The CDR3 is CASSWGRSSYEQYF. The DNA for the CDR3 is TGTGCCAGTAGTTGGGGCCGAAGCTCCTACGAGCAGTACTTC.

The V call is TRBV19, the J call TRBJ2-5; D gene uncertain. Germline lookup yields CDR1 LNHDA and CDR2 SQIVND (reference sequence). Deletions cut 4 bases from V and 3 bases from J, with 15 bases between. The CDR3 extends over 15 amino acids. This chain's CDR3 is CASSTLGANEETQYF. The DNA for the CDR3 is TGTGCCAGTAGTACCCTAGGAGCGAACGAAGAGACCCAGTACTTC.

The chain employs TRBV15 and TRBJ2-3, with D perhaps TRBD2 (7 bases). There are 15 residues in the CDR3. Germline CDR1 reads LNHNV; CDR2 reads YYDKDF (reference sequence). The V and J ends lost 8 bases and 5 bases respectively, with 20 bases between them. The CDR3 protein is CATSPTLRGGDTQYF. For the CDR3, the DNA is TGTGCCACCTCACCCACCCTAAGGGGGGGAGATACGCAGTATTTT.

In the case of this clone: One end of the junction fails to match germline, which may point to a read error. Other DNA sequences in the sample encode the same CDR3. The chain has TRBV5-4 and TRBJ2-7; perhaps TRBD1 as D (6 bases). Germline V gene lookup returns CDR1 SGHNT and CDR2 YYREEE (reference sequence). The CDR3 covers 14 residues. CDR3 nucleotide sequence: TGTGCCAGCAGCCTAGGGGGTTCGTCCTACGAGCAGTATTTC. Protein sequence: CASSLGGSSYEQYF. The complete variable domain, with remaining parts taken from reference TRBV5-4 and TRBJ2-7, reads ETGVTQSPTHLIKTRGQQVTLRCSSQSGHNTVSWYQQALGQGPQFIFQYYREEENGRGNFPPRFSGLQFPNYSSELNVNALELDDSALYLCASSLGGSSYEQYFGPGTRLTVT.

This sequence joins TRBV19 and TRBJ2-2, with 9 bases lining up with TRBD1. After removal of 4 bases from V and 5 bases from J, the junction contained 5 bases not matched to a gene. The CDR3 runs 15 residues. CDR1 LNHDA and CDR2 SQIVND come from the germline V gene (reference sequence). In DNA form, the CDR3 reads TGTGCCAGTAGTACCGGGACAGGGCCTACCGGGGAGCTGTTTTTT. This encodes CASSTGTGPTGELFF.

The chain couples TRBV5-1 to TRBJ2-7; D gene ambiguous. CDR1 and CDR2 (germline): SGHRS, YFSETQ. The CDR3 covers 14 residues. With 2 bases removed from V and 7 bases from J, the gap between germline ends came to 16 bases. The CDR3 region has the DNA TGCGCCAGCAGCTTCGTTAGTGTCGCCGAAGAGCAGTACTTC. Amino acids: CASSFVSVAEEQYF.